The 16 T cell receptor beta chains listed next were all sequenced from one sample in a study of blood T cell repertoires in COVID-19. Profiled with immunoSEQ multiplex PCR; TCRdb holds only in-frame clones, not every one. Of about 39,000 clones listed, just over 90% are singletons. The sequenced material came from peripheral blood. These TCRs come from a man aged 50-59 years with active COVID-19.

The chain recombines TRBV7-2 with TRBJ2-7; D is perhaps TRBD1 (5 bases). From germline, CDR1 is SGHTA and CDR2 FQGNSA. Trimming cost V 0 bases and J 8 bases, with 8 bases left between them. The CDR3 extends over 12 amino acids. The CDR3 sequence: CASSLARQKQYF. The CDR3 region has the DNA TGTGCCAGCAGCTTAGCTCGACAGAAGCAGTACTTC.

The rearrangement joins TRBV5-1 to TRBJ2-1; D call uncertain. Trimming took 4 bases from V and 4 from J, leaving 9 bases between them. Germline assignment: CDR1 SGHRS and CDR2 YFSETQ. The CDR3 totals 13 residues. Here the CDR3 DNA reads TGCGCCAGCAGCCCGACTGCTTACAATGAGCAGTTCTTC. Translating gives CASSPTAYNEQFF.

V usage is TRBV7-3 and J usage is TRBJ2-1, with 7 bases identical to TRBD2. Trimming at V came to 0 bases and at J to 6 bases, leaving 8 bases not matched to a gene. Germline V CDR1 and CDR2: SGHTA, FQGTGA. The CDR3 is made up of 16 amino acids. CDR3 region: CASSLTSGALSNEQFF. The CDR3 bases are TGTGCCAGCAGCTTAACCAGCGGGGCCCTCTCCAATGAGCAGTTCTTC.

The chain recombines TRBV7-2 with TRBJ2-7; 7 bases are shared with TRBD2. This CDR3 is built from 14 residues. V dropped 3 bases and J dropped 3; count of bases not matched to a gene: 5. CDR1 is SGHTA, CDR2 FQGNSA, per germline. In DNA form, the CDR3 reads TGTGCCAGCAGCTTCCCTAGCGGACACTACGAGCAGTACTTC. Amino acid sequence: CASSFPSGHYEQYF.

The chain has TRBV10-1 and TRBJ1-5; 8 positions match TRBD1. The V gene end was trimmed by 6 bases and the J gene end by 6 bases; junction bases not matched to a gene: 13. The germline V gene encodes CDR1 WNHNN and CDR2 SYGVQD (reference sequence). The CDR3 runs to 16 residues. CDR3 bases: TGCGCCAGCAGGCCAACAGGGGGAGAAGGTCGTCAGCCCCAGCATTTT. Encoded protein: CASRPTGGEGRQPQHF.

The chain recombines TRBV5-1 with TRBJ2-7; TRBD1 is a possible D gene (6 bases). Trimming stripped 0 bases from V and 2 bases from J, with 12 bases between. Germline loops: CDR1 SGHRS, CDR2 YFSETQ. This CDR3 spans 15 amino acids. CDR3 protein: CASSLAQGPTYEQYF. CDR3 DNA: TGCGCCAGCAGCTTGGCTCAGGGGCCTACCTACGAGCAGTACTTC.

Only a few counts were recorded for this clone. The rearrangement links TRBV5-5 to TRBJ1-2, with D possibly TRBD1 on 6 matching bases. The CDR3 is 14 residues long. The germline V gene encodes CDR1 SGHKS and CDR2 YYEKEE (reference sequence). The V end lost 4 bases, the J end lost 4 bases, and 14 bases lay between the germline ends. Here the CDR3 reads CASSVGDNTYGYTF. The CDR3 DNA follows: TGTGCCAGCAGCGTTGGGGACAACACCTATGGCTACACCTTC. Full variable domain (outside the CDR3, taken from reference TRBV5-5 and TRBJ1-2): DAGVTQSPTHLIKTRGQQVTLRCSPISGHKSVSWYQQVLGQGPQFIFQYYEKEERGRGNFPDRFSARQFPNYSSELNVNALLLGDSALYLCASSVGDNTYGYTFGSGTRLTVV.

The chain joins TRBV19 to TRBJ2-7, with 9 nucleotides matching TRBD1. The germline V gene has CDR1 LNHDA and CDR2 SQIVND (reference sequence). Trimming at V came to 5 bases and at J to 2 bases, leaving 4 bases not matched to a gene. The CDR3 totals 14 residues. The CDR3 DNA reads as TGTGCCAGTAGTCTAGGACAGGGGCCCTACGAGCAGTACTTC. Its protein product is CASSLGQGPYEQYF.

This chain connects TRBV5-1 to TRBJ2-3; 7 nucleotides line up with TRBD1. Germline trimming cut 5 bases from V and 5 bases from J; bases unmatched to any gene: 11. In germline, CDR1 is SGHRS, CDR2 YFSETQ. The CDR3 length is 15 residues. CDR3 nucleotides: TGCGCCAGCAGGCAGTACAGGGGTGAACAAGATACGCAGTATTTT. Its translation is CASRQYRGEQDTQYF.

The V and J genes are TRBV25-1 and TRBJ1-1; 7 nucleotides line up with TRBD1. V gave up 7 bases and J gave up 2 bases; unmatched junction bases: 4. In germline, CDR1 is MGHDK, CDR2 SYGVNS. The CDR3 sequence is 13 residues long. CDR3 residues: CASTGTANTEAFF. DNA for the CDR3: TGTGCCAGCACCGGGACAGCAAACACTGAAGCTTTCTTT.

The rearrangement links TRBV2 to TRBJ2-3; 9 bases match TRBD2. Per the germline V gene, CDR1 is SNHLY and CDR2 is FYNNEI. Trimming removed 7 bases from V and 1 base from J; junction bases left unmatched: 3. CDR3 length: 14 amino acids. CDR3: CASKAGGRTDTQYF. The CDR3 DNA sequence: TGTGCCAGCAAAGCGGGGGGACGCACAGATACGCAGTATTTT.

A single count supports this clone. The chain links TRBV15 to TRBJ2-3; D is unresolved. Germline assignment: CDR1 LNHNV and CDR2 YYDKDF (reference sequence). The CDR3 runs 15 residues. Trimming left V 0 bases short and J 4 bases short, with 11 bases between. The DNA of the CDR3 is TGTGCCACCAGCAGAGAACGCACAAATGCAGATACGCAGTATTTT. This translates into CATSRERTNADTQYF. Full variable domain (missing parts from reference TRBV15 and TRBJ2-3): DAMVIQNPRYQVTQFGKPVTLSCSQTLNHNVMYWYQQKSSQAPKLLFHYYDKDFNNEADTPDNFQSRRPNTSFCFLDIRSPGLGDTAMYLCATSRERTNADTQYFGPGTRLTVL.

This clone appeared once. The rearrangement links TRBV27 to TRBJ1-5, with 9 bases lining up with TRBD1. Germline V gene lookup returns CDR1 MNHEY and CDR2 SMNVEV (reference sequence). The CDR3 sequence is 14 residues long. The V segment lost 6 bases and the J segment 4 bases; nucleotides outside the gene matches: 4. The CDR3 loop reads CASSRQGVNQPQHF. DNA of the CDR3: TGTGCCAGCAGCAGACAGGGGGTTAATCAGCCCCAGCATTTT.

CDR3: CASSLAAGFGGDTQYF. DNA of the CDR3: TGCGCCAGCAGCTTGGCCGCGGGATTCGGGGGAGATACGCAGTATTTT. The rearrangement links TRBV5-1 to TRBJ2-3, with D possibly matching TRBD2 (6 bases). The CDR3 is 16 residues long. Trimming removed 0 bases at V and 5 bases at J, with 16 bases between. Germline loops: CDR1 SGHRS, CDR2 YFSETQ.

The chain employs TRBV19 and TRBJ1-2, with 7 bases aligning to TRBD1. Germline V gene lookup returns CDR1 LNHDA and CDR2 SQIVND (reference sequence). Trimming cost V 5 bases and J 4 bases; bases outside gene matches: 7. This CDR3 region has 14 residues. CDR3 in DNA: TGTGCCAGTAGTTCCGGGACAGAGATCTATGGCTACACCTTC. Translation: CASSSGTEIYGYTF.

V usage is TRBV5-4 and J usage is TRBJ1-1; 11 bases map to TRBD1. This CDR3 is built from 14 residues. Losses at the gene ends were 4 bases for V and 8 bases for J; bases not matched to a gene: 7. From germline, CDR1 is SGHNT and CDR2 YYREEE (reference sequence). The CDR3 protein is CASSLRDRGVEAFF. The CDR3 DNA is TGTGCCAGCAGCCTCCGGGACAGGGGGGTAGAAGCTTTCTTT.